A selection of T cell receptor beta chains follows, all from one sample in a study of blood T cell repertoires in COVID-19. This table comes from immunoSEQ multiplex PCR, and its TCRdb copy is limited to in-frame clones, with some not included. This table has tens of thousands of clones, 65% to 85% appearing once. The sequenced sample was peripheral blood. These receptors all come from a woman of 80 years or more with acute or convalescent COVID-19. The conserved cysteine and the conserved F or W are not part of the CDR3 here.

v_gene	j_gene	CDR3aa
TRBV6-4	TRBJ2-2	ASSTLAGGNTGELF
TRBV5-6	TRBJ2-2	ASSLGFRAGELF
TRBV6-5	TRBJ2-7	ASSYSRGYEQY
TRBV5-1	TRBJ2-5	ASSLVGGGVQETQY
TRBV10-3	TRBJ1-2	AISSRTGGDYGYT
TRBV5-6	TRBJ2-5	ASSQGRAVQETQY
TRBV10-2	TRBJ2-2	ASSEWASGGTGELF
TRBV13	TRBJ1-5	ASTLVQPQH
TRBV7-3	TRBJ2-7	ASSTQGASYEQY
TRBV5-4	TRBJ1-4	ASSWEGGDDEKLF
TRBV3-1/TRBV3-2	TRBJ1-4	ASQGELNEKLF
TRBV4-1	TRBJ1-1	ASSQPYTYQGFKTEAF
TRBV21-1	TRBJ1-6	ASSKVGWGHSPLH
TRBV7-9	TRBJ1-1	ASSLEAGGAF
TRBV7-9	TRBJ1-3	ASSWAGQFSGNTIY
TRBV9	TRBJ2-3	ASSVGPSTDTQY